One sample yielded the 21 T cell receptor beta chains listed below, sequenced in a study of T cell changes during pregnancy in multiple sclerosis. Measured with immunoSEQ multiplex PCR; TCRdb has only the in-frame clones, and not every one. The sample holds fewer than 60,000 clones, 80% to 95% seen once. This specimen was peripheral blood, taken in the third trimester of pregnancy. The origin of the receptors is a female donor in good health, enrolled as a control in a pregnancy study.

This chain connects TRBV7-8 to TRBJ1-4, with unresolved D. With 6 bases removed from V and 7 bases from J, the gap between germline ends came to 18 bases. Germline CDR1 and CDR2: SGHVS and FQNEAQ. CDR3 size: 15 residues. The CDR3 bases are TGTGCCAGCAGGGACTTTCTAGGACGGAGTGAAAAACTGTTTTTT. Translated, it gives CASRDFLGRSEKLFF.

The V call is TRBV11-2, the J call TRBJ2-5; D remains ambiguous. Germline V gene data show CDR1 as SGHAT and CDR2 as FQNNGV. Trimming shortened V by 5 bases and J by 4 bases, and 23 bases separated the two germline ends. CDR3 length: 17 residues. Written as DNA, the CDR3 is TGTGCCAGCAGCCCCGAGTTTCTGGCAGGAAGGCGAGAGACCCAGTACTTC. Translation: CASSPEFLAGRRETQYF.

This clone was seen just once. The V call is TRBV15, the J call TRBJ1-6, with 8 bases lining up with TRBD1. CDR1 and CDR2 (germline): LNHNV, YYDKDF (reference sequence). The V and J ends lost 4 bases and 8 bases, in that order; junction bases with no gene match: 7. The length of the CDR3 is 15 residues. In DNA form, the CDR3 reads TGTGCCACCAGCACAGAGGACAGGGTGGATTCACCCCTCCACTTT. Amino acid sequence: CATSTEDRVDSPLHF. Together with reference TRBV15 and TRBJ1-6, the CDR3 gives the full variable domain: DAMVIQNPRYQVTQFGKPVTLSCSQTLNHNVMYWYQQKSSQAPKLLFHYYDKDFNNEADTPDNFQSRRPNTSFCFLDIRSPGLGDTAMYLCATSTEDRVDSPLHFGNGTRLTVT.

This chain joins TRBV5-1 and TRBJ2-2; 7 bases agree with TRBD2. With 7 bases clipped from V and 3 bases from J, the junction kept 9 bases outside the gene matches. The CDR3 runs 15 residues. The germline gives CDR1 SGHRS, CDR2 YFSETQ. For the CDR3, the DNA is TGCGCCAGCCATTCGGGGGGTTCGGACACCGGGGAGCTGTTTTTT. Its protein is CASHSGGSDTGELFF.

This chain links TRBV11-3 with TRBJ2-1; D is possibly TRBD2 (6 bases). This CDR3 has 15 amino acids. Trimming left V 5 bases short and J 0 bases short, with 11 bases between. Germline lookup yields CDR1 SGHNT and CDR2 YENEEA. The CDR3 reads CASSLSGSSYNEQFF. Written as DNA, the CDR3 is TGTGCCAGCAGCCTTAGCGGAAGCTCCTACAATGAGCAGTTCTTC.

V gene TRBV10-3 combines with J gene TRBJ2-2; D possibly corresponds to TRBD1 (6 bases). The CDR3 runs to 14 residues. The V end lost 7 bases, the J end lost 1 base, and 10 bases lay between the germline ends. Germline V CDR1 and CDR2: ENHRY, SYGVKD. The CDR3 sequence is CAITATGNTGELFF. DNA for the CDR3: TGTGCCATCACCGCGACAGGGAACACCGGGGAGCTGTTTTTT.

The chain links TRBV6-1 to TRBJ1-5, with unresolved D. The germline V gene has CDR1 MNHNS and CDR2 SASEGT. The CDR3 consists of 15 residues. Between the trimmed V and J ends, which lost 0 bases and 0 bases, there was a span of 6 bases. The CDR3, as DNA: TGTGCCAGCAGTGAAGCGTCAGGTAGCAATCAGCCCCAGCATTTT. It encodes CASSEASGSNQPQHF.

The V and J genes are TRBV9 and TRBJ2-5; 8 bases align to TRBD1. J lost 5 bases, V lost 1 base, and 7 bases had no gene match. Germline V CDR1 and CDR2: SGDLS, YYNGEE. This CDR3 is built from 15 residues. The CDR3 is CASSVSGTGRETQYF. The DNA of the CDR3 is TGTGCCAGCAGCGTATCCGGGACAGGACGGGAGACCCAGTACTTC.

The chain recombines TRBV10-3 with TRBJ1-2, with 11 bases fitting TRBD1. The ends lost 7 bases at V and 4 bases at J; junction bases unmatched: 5. The germline CDR1 and CDR2 sequences are ENHRY and SYGVKD. CDR3 length: 14 residues. CDR3 nucleotide sequence: TGTGCCATCAACCAGGGACAGGGGGTCTATGGCTACACCTTC. It yields the protein CAINQGQGVYGYTF.

This sequence joins TRBV27 and TRBJ1-2; no reliable D call. Trimming stripped 6 bases from V and 7 bases from J, with 24 bases between. This CDR3 is 16 amino acids long. CDR1 is MNHEY and CDR2 is SMNVEV in the germline V gene (reference sequence). CDR3 sequence (DNA): TGTGCCAGCAGCGAACTACCCCGACGGGGTATCTCTGGCTACACCTTC. It codes for CASSELPRRGISGYTF.

This clone was counted between two and nine times. The genes are TRBV19 and TRBJ1-2, with TRBD1 as a possible D gene (5 bases). This CDR3 comprises 13 residues. Trimming shortened V by 8 bases and J by 7 bases, and 17 bases separated the two germline ends. Germline V lookup: CDR1 LNHDA, CDR2 SQIVND (reference sequence). CDR3 sequence reads: CASQVRGVGGYTF. The CDR3 DNA reads TGTGCCAGTCAGGTGCGGGGGGTCGGTGGCTACACCTTC.

The J gene is TRBJ2-1, the V gene TRBV9, with D unresolved. V was clipped by 4 bases and J by 6 bases, with 11 bases between them. The V gene's germline CDR1 is SGDLS and CDR2 YYNGEE. The CDR3 consists of 13 residues. Here the CDR3 DNA reads TGTGCCAGCAGCCAGGATAAAGGCAATGAGCAGTTCTTC. Residues: CASSQDKGNEQFF.

The CDR3, as DNA: TGCAGCGTTCCACTCATCTTCCTGCGGTCCACCTACAATGAGCAGTTCTTC. Residues: CSVPLIFLRSTYNEQFF. The chain has TRBV29-1 and TRBJ2-1, with D hard to call. V was trimmed by 5 bases and J by 2 bases, leaving 22 bases between them. The CDR3 extends over 17 amino acids. Germline values: CDR1 SQVTM, CDR2 ANQGSEA.

The chain couples TRBV27 to TRBJ1-5; 12 bases agree with TRBD1. This CDR3 is 20 amino acids long. Per the germline V gene, CDR1 is MNHEY and CDR2 is SMNVEV (reference sequence). V trimming: 4 bases; J trimming: 2 bases; junction bases outside the gene matches: 15. The CDR3 loop reads CASSSITGTGGTLGNQPQHF. The CDR3 DNA reads as TGTGCCAGCAGTTCCATAACCGGGACAGGGGGCACGTTGGGCAATCAGCCCCAGCATTTT.

The table lists this clone with a count of one. The gene calls are TRBV27 and TRBJ1-2; D is ambiguous. Germline-derived CDR1 and CDR2 are MNHEY and SMNVEV (reference sequence). CDR3 length: 13 residues. V was pared by 3 bases and J by 4 bases, with 9 bases between. The CDR3 is CASSLGPSYGYTF. CDR3 nucleotide sequence: TGTGCCAGCAGTTTGGGTCCTAGCTATGGCTACACCTTC.

Only one count was recorded for this clone. V and J are TRBV18 and TRBJ2-7, with D possibly TRBD2 on 7 matching bases. Trimming took off 2 bases at V and 0 bases at J, with 14 bases between the two ends. This CDR3 has 16 amino acids. Germline V gene sequence: CDR1 KGHSH, CDR2 LQKENI. For the CDR3, the DNA is TGTGCCAGCTCACCAAGGGGGGGAACTAGCTCCTACGAGCAGTACTTC. Translated, it gives CASSPRGGTSSYEQYF.

V is TRBV7-6 and J is TRBJ2-3, with D uncertain. Trimming took 1 base from V and 1 from J, leaving 12 bases between them. The germline V gene encodes CDR1 SGHVS and CDR2 FNYEAQ. The CDR3 loop spans 16 amino acids. CDR3 residues: CASSLGIGLGTDTQYF. DNA of the CDR3: TGTGCCAGCAGCTTAGGAATTGGGCTTGGCACAGATACGCAGTATTTT. Looking up the rest from reference TRBV7-6 and TRBJ2-3 gives the full variable domain: GAGVSQSPRYKVTKRGQDVALRCDPISGHVSLYWYRQALGQGPEFLTYFNYEAQQDKSGLPNDRFSAERPEGSISTLTIQRTEQRDSAMYRCASSLGIGLGTDTQYFGPGTRLTVL.

The chain links TRBV6-5 to TRBJ1-1; D is ambiguous. The CDR3 is 14 amino acids. CDR1 MNHEY and CDR2 SVGAGI come from the germline V gene. Trimming pared 5 bases from V and 2 bases from J, leaving 12 bases between. This chain's CDR3 is CASSRTTGNTEAFF. Here the CDR3 DNA reads TGTGCCAGCAGTCGTACGACGGGAAACACTGAAGCTTTCTTT.

The chain is built from TRBV7-9 and TRBJ2-7, with 14 bases identical to TRBD2. Unmatched junction bases numbered 9, after V lost 5 bases and J lost 6 bases. Germline V gene sequence: CDR1 SEHNR, CDR2 FQNEAQ (reference sequence). The CDR3 is 16 residues long. CDR3 sequence: CASSARTSGRTREQYF. In DNA, the CDR3 is TGTGCCAGCAGCGCGCGGACTAGCGGGAGGACCCGCGAGCAGTACTTC.

The chain carries TRBV4-1 and TRBJ1-4, with D tentatively TRBD1 (6 bases). Trimming shortened V by 4 bases and J by 0 bases, and 12 bases separated the two germline ends. CDR3 length equals 16 residues. Germline V gene sequence: CDR1 MGHRA, CDR2 YSYEKL. CDR3 region: CASSPTPGATNEKLFF. Here the CDR3 DNA reads TGCGCCAGCAGCCCAACCCCAGGGGCAACTAATGAAAAACTGTTTTTT.

The J gene is TRBJ2-5, the V gene TRBV7-8; 8 nucleotides match TRBD2. In germline, CDR1 is SGHVS, CDR2 FQNEAQ. Trimming removed 4 bases from V and 4 bases from J; junction bases left unmatched: 5. The CDR3 has 14 residues. CDR3 loop: CASSSREGVETQYF. CDR3 in DNA: TGTGCCAGCAGCTCCCGGGAGGGGGTAGAGACCCAGTACTTC. Full variable domain (rest looked up from reference TRBV7-8 and TRBJ2-5): GAGVSQSPRYKVAKRGQDVALRCDPISGHVSLFWYQQALGQGPEFLTYFQNEAQLDKSGLPSDRFFAERPEGSVSTLKIQRTQQEDSAVYLCASSSREGVETQYFGPGTRLLVL.